This TCR beta chain stems from a study of blood T cell repertoires in COVID-19. Only in-frame clones appear in the TCRdb table, and some are missing; sequencing was by immunoSEQ multiplex PCR. This sample has over 120,000 clones, with approximately 80% found just once. This clone was picked up a small number of times. Material: peripheral blood. This sequence originates from a human donor in a cohort sampled during active COVID-19.

The CDR3 DNA is TGTGCCAGCAGCAGCCTCTCGGACTTCCAAGAGACCCAGTACTTC. Its protein is CASSSLSDFQETQYF. V gene TRBV21-1 combines with J gene TRBJ2-5; the table's D call, TRBD2, was not checked against the DNA. TRBV21-1 is a documented pseudogene. The CDR3 covers 15 residues.